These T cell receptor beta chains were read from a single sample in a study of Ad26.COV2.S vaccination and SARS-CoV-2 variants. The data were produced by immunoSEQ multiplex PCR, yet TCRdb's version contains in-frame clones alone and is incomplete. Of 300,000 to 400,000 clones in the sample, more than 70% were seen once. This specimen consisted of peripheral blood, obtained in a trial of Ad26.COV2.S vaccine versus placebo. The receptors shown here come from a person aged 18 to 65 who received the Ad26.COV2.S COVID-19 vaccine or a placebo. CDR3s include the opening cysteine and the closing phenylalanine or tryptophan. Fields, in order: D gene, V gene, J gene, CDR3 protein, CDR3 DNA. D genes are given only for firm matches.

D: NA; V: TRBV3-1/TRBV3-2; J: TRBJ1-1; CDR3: CASSQAERRNTEAFF; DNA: TGTGCCAGCAGCCAAGCTGAGAGAAGGAACACTGAAGCTTTCTTT
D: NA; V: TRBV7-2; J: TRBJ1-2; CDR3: CASSLGPGYYGYTF; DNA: TGTGCCAGCAGCTTAGGGCCAGGGTACTATGGCTACACCTTC
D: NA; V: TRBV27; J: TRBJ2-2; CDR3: CASRGDFPNTGELFF; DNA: TGTGCCAGCAGAGGCGACTTCCCTAACACCGGGGAGCTGTTTTTT
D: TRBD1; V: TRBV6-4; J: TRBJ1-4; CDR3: CASRPTGTLNEKLFF; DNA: TGTGCCAGCAGACCGACAGGGACCCTGAATGAAAAACTGTTTTTT
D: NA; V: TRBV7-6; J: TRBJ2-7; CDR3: CASSSQQGANEQYF; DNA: TGTGCCAGCAGCTCCCAACAAGGGGCGAACGAGCAGTACTTC
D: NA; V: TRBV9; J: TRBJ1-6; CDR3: CASSVEAETLPLHF; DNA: TGTGCCAGCAGCGTAGAGGCGGAGACCTTACCCCTCCACTTT
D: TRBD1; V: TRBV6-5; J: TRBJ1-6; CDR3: CASTRGTGHSPLHF; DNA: TGTGCCAGCACGAGAGGGACAGGGCACTCACCCCTCCACTTT
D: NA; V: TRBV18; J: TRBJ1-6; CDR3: CASSPAGSDSPLHF; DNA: TGTGCCAGCTCACCGGCGGGGTCGGATTCACCCCTCCACTTT
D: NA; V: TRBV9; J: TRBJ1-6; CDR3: CASSLRKTGGSNSPLHF; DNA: TGTGCCAGCAGCCTACGAAAGACAGGAGGATCTAATTCACCCCTCCACTTT
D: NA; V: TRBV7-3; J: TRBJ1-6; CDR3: CASSQGGANNSPLHF; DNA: TGTGCCAGCAGCCAAGGGGGGGCGAATAATTCACCCCTCCACTTT